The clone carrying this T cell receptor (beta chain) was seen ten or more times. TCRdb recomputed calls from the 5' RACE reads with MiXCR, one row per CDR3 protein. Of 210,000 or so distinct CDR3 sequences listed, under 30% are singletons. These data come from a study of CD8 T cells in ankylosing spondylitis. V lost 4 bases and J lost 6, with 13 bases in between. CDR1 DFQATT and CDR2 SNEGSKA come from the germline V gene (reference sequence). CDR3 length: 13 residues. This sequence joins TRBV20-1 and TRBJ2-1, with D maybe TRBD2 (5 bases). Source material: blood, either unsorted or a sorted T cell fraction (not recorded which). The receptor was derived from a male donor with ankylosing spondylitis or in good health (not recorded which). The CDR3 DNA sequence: TGCAGTGCTAAGAAGTTAACTAGCAATGAGCAGTTCTTC. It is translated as CSAKKLTSNEQFF.